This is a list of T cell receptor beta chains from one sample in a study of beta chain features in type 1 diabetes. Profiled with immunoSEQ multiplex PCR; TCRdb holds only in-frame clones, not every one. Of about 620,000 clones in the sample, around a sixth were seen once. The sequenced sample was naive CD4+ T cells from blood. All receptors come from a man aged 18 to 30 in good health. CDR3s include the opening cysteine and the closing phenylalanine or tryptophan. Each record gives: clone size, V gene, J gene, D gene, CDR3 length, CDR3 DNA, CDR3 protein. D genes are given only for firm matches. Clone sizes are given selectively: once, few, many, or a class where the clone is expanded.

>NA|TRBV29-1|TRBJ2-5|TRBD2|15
TGCAGCGTTGTTACGAGCGGGGGACCTGGGAAGACCCAGTACTTC
CSVVTSGGPGKTQYF
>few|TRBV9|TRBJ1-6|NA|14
TGTGCCAGCAGCGTAGACCAGGGTAGCTCACCCCTCCACTTT
CASSVDQGSSPLHF
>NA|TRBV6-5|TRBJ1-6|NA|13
TGTGCCAGCAGCCCTACCCAGGCTGCACCCCTCCACTTT
CASSPTQAAPLHF
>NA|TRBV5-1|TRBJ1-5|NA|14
TGCGCCAGCAGCTCCCAATTTAGCAATCAGCCCCAGCATTTT
CASSSQFSNQPQHF
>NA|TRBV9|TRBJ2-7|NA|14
TGTGCCAGCAGCTCTCTAGGGACCTCCTACGAGCAGTACTTC
CASSSLGTSYEQYF
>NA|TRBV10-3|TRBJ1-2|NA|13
TGTGCCATCGGGTACGGGCAGAACTATGGCTACACCTTC
CAIGYGQNYGYTF
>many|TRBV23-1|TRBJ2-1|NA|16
TGCGCCAGCAGTAACGGACCAAAGGGGCCTTACAATGAGCAGTTCTTC
CASSNGPKGPYNEQFF
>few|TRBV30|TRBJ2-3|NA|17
TGTGCCTGGAGTAGGGGACGCCACTCGGGCGGCACAGATACGCAGTATTTT
CAWSRGRHSGGTDTQYF
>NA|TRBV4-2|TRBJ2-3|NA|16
TGTGCCAGCAGCCGTCCCGGCGGGCCGCGCGGTGATACGCAGTATTTT
CASSRPGGPRGDTQYF
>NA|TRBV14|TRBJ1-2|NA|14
TGTGCCAGCAGCCAAAGGACAGCTAACTATGGCTACACCTTC
CASSQRTANYGYTF
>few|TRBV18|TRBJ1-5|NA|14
TGTGCCAGCTCAGGCTCGCCGGGCAATCAGCCCCAGCATTTT
CASSGSPGNQPQHF
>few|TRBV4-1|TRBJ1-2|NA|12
TGCGCCAGCAGCCAAGGGGGCAATGGCTACACCTTC
CASSQGGNGYTF
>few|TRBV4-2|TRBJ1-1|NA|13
TGTGCCAGCAGCCATGTCATTGACACTGAAGCTTTCTTT
CASSHVIDTEAFF
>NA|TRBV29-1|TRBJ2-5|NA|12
TGCAGCGTTGAATCCGGGTCTGGTACCCAGTACTTC
CSVESGSGTQYF
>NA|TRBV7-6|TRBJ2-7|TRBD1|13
TGTGCCAGCAGCACCCGGGACAGGGACGAGCAGTACTTC
CASSTRDRDEQYF
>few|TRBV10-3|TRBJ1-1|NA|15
TGTGCCATCAGTGAACCAGGGTTAAAGAACACTGAAGCTTTCTTT
CAISEPGLKNTEAFF
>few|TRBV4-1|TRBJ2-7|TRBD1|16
TGCGCCAGCAGCCAAGCTCCGGGACAGACTGCCTACGAGCAGTACTTC
CASSQAPGQTAYEQYF
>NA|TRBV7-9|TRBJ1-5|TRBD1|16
TGTGCCAGCAGCTTAGCCGGGACAGGGGCCGGTCAGCCCCAGCATTTT
CASSLAGTGAGQPQHF
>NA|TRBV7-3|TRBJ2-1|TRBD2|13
TGTGCCAGCACTAAGACTAGCCAGAATGAGCAGTTCTTC
CASTKTSQNEQFF
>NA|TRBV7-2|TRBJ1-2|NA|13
TGTGCCAGCAGCTTAGGATACAGCTATGGCTACACCTTC
CASSLGYSYGYTF
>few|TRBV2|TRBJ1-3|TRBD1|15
TGTGCCAGCAGTATTAAGGGACAGGGGGAAAACACCATATATTTT
CASSIKGQGENTIYF
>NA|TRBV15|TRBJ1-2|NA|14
TGTGCCACCAGCCCTGCTGGAGGATGGTATGGCTACACCTTC
CATSPAGGWYGYTF
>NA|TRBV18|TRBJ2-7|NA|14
TGTGCCAGCTCACGAGCGGGACAAGCCTACGAGCAGTACTTC
CASSRAGQAYEQYF
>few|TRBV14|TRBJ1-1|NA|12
TGTGCCAGCAGCCAAGGGTCGAGTGAAGCTTTCTTT
CASSQGSSEAFF
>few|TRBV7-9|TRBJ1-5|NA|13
TGTGCCAGCAGCGGAAACAGCAATCAGCCCCAGCATTTT
CASSGNSNQPQHF
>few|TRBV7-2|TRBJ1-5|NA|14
TGTGCCAGCAGCTTACGACAAGGGAATCAGCCCCAGCATTTT
CASSLRQGNQPQHF
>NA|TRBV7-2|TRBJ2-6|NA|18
TGTGCCAGCAGCCTGGAACGTAGGACACCCCTCGGGGCCAACGTCCTGACTTTC
CASSLERRTPLGANVLTF
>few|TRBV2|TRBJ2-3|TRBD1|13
TGTGCCAGCCGAGACAGGGCCACAGATACGCAGTATTTT
CASRDRATDTQYF
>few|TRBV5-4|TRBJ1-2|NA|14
TGTGCCAGCAGCTTGCGGGACACCCCAGGTGGCTACACCTTC
CASSLRDTPGGYTF
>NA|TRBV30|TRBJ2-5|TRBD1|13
TGTGCCTGGACCCACAGGGGGCCTGAGACCCAGTACTTC
CAWTHRGPETQYF
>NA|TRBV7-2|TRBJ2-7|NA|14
TGTGCCAGCAGCCCTCCCCCGCCCCGGTACGAGCAGTACTTC
CASSPPPPRYEQYF
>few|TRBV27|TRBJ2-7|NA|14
TGTGCCAGCAGTTTACTGGGACCAGCCTACGAGCAGTACTTC
CASSLLGPAYEQYF
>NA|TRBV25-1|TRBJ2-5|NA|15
TGTGCCAGCAGTGACCCTCGAACGTACCAAGAGACCCAGTACTTC
CASSDPRTYQETQYF
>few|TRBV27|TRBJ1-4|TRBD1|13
TGTGCCAGCCGCAGGGGGCCGAATGAAAAACTGTTTTTT
CASRRGPNEKLFF
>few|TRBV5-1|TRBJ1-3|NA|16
TGCGCCAGCAGCTTGGAGGTGTCCACCTCTGGAAACACCATATATTTT
CASSLEVSTSGNTIYF
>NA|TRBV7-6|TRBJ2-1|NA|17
TGTGCCAGCAGTCAGAGGGCGGACAGCCCAAATTACAATGAGCAGTTCTTC
CASSQRADSPNYNEQFF
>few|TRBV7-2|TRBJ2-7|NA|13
TGTGCCAGCAGCTTGACAAGGGCCCACGAGCAGTACTTC
CASSLTRAHEQYF
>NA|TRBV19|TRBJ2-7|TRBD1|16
TGTGCCAGTAGTTCCCCGACAGGGGGCTTCACCTACGAGCAGTACTTC
CASSSPTGGFTYEQYF
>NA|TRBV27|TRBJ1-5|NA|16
TGTGCCAGCAGTTTGAGGGAGACAGGAGGCAATCAGCCCCAGCATTTT
CASSLRETGGNQPQHF
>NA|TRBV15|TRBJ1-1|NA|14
TGTGCCACCAGCTCTGCGGAAGCTACCTCGCGATCGGAATTT
CATSSAEATSRSEF
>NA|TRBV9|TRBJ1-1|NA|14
TGTGCCAGCAGCGTAGTATACAAGAACACTGAAGCTTTCTTT
CASSVVYKNTEAFF
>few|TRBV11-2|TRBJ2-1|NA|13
TGTGCCAGCAGCCCATGGGGCGGGAATGAGCAGTTCTTC
CASSPWGGNEQFF
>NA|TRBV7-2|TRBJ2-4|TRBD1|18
TGTGCCAGCAGCTTAAGGGGTGCCGGACAGGGGGCCAAAAACATTCAGTACTTC
CASSLRGAGQGAKNIQYF
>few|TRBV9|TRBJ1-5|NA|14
TGTGCCAGCAGCGTAGGACCTACTAATCAGCCCCAGCATTTT
CASSVGPTNQPQHF
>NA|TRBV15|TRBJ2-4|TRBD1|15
TGTGCCACCAACAGAGGACAGGGAGGCAAAAACATTCAGTACTTC
CATNRGQGGKNIQYF
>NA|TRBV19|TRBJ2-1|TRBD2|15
TGTGCCAGTAGGATTAGCGGGGGGACCTACAATGAGCAGTTCTTC
CASRISGGTYNEQFF
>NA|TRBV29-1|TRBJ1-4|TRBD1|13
TGCAGCGTCCAGGGGGCAACTAATGAAAAACTGTTTTTT
CSVQGATNEKLFF